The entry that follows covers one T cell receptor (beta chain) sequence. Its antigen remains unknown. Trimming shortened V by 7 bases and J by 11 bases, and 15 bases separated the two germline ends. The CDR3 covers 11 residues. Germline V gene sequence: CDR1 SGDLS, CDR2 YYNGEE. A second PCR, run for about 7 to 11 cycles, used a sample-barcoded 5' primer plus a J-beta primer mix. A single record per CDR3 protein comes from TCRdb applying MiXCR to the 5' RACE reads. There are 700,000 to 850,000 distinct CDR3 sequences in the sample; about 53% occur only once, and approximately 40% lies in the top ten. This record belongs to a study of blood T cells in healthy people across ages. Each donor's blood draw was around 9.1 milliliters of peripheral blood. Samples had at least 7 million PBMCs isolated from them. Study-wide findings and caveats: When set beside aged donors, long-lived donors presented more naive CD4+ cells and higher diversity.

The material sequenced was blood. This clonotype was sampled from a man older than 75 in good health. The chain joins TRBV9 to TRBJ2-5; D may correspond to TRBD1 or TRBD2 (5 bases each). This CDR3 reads CASGGMGEQYF. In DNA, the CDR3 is TGTGCCAGCGGTGGAATGGGGGAGCAGTACTTC.